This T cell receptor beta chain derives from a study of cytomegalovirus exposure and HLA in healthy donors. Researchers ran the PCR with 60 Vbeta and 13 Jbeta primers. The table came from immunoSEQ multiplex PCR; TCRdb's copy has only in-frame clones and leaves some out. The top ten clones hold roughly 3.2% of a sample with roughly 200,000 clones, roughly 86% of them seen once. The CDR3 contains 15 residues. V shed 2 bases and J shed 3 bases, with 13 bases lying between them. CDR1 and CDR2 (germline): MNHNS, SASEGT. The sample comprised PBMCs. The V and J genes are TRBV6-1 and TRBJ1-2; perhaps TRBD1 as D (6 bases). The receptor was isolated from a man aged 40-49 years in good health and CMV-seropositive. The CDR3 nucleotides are TGTGCCAGCAGTGAACTCTACAGGGCCCACTATGGCTACACCTTC. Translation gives CASSELYRAHYGYTF.